This T cell receptor (beta chain) was sequenced during a study of cytomegalovirus exposure and HLA in healthy donors. 13 Jbeta primers and 60 Vbeta primers were used for the PCR. Sequenced by immunoSEQ multiplex PCR; TCRdb stores in-frame clones only, minus some. Of about 200,000 clones detected, around 78% appear once; the ten largest clones hold 1.5% to 2%. A word on this clone: The antigen remains unidentified.

Points from the study as a whole: Presence/absence analysis assumed near-uniform sequencing depth across donors.

The source of this sequence is a man aged 25-45 years in good health and CMV-seronegative. Sequencing input: PBMCs.

CDR3 loop: CAISEWETGNTEAFF. The CDR3, as DNA: TGTGCCATCAGTGAGTGGGAGACGGGGAACACTGAAGCTTTCTTT. This chain connects TRBV10-3 to TRBJ1-1, with unresolved D. Per the germline V gene, CDR1 is ENHRY and CDR2 is SYGVKD. This CDR3 has 15 amino acids. V was cut by 1 base and J by 1 base, with 10 bases left in between.